Listed below are T cell receptor beta chains from one sample, sequenced in a study of cytotoxic CD8 clonotypes in ibrutinib-treated CLL. TCRdb keeps only in-frame clones here, not all; method: immunoSEQ multiplex PCR. Of approximately 320,000 clones in the sample, about 64% are singletons; the top ten hold just under 6.5%. Sequenced here: PBMCs, sampled after 36 months of ibrutinib treatment. These TCRs come from a human donor with chronic lymphocytic leukemia. Each CDR3 is given with its conserved first and last residue. A D gene is named only where the DNA matches it firmly. Clone sizes are given selectively: once, few, many, or a class where the clone is expanded.

TRBJ1-5 | TRBV19 | few | TRBD1 | CASSTRQGVRSSNQPQHF | TGTGCCAGTAGTACCCGACAGGGAGTTAGGAGTAGCAATCAGCCCCAGCATTTT
TRBJ1-6 | TRBV7-6 | many | TRBD1 | CASSLASSGTDNSPLHF | TGTGCCAGCAGCTTAGCTAGCTCGGGGACAGATAATTCACCCCTCCACTTT
TRBJ2-7 | TRBV14 | - | - | CASSQGNRAYEQYF | TGTGCCAGCAGCCAAGGAAACAGGGCCTACGAGCAGTACTTC
TRBJ1-4 | TRBV6-1 | - | - | CASSTGRVANEKLFF | TGTGCCAGCAGTACAGGGAGGGTTGCTAATGAAAAACTGTTTTTT
TRBJ2-7 | TRBV7-3 | - | TRBD1 | CASSYSGTGGYEQYF | TGTGCCAGCAGCTACTCCGGGACAGGGGGCTACGAGCAGTACTTC
TRBJ2-3 | TRBV2 | once | TRBD2 | CASGKTSWTDTQYF | TGTGCCAGCGGTAAGACTAGCTGGACAGATACGCAGTATTTT
TRBJ2-2 | TRBV11-2 | once | TRBD1 | CASSRDRHTGELFF | TGTGCCAGCAGCCGGGACAGACACACCGGGGAGCTGTTTTTT
TRBJ2-1 | TRBV29-1 | - | TRBD2 | CSVEGTSGGPAYNEQFF | TGCAGCGTTGAAGGGACTAGCGGGGGGCCCGCCTACAATGAGCAGTTCTTC
TRBJ1-2 | TRBV29-1 | - | - | CSVESPIYGYTF | TGCAGCGTTGAGTCCCCGATCTATGGCTACACCTTC
TRBJ2-1 | TRBV13 | - | TRBD2 | CASSPRTSGNNEQFF | TGTGCCAGCAGCCCCCGGACTAGCGGGAACAATGAGCAGTTCTTC
TRBJ2-1 | TRBV20-1 | - | - | CSALEDEQFF | TGCAGTGCTCTGGAGGATGAGCAGTTCTTC
TRBJ2-7 | TRBV7-2 | - | - | CASSLSAGGSKAYEQYF | TGTGCCAGCAGCTTGTCGGCAGGCGGTTCGAAGGCTTACGAGCAGTACTTC
TRBJ1-2 | TRBV4-1 | - | TRBD1 | CASSPILTGIYGYTF | TGCGCCAGCAGCCCTATATTGACAGGGATTTACGGCTACACCTTC
TRBJ2-7 | TRBV19 | few | - | CASSIGPGDEQYF | TGTGCCAGTAGTATAGGTCCGGGGGACGAGCAGTACTTC
TRBJ1-2 | TRBV5-6 | - | - | CASSLPTSGRTANYGYTF | TGTGCCAGCAGCTTACCTACCTCGGGACGTACAGCTAACTATGGCTACACCTTC
TRBJ1-4 | TRBV7-2 | few | TRBD1 | CASSRDRVSEEKLFF | TGTGCCAGCAGCAGAGACAGGGTGTCGGAGGAAAAACTGTTTTTT
TRBJ1-1 | TRBV2 | - | - | CASSDLGVMNTEAFF | TGTGCCAGCAGTGATTTGGGGGTCATGAACACTGAAGCTTTCTTT
TRBJ2-3 | TRBV2 | once | - | CASSEARGRSTDTQYF | TGTGCCAGCAGTGAAGCGCGGGGCAGAAGCACAGATACGCAGTATTTT
TRBJ1-5 | TRBV28 | - | - | CASRLPTASNQPQHF | TGTGCCAGCAGGTTACCGACAGCTAGCAATCAGCCCCAGCATTTT
TRBJ1-6 | TRBV18 | - | - | CASSPLISDNSPLHF | TGTGCCAGCTCACCACTGATCAGCGATAATTCACCCCTCCACTTT
TRBJ2-7 | TRBV27 | - | - | CATTQPGDIF | TGTGCCACTACGCAACCCGGGGACATTTTC
TRBJ2-7 | TRBV15 | many | TRBD1 | CATSRRGTGDEQYF | TGTGCCACCAGCAGGAGGGGAACAGGGGACGAGCAGTACTTC
TRBJ2-2 | TRBV10-3 | few | - | CAISEEFRRVTGELFF | TGTGCCATCAGTGAGGAGTTTCGACGGGTCACCGGGGAGCTGTTTTTT
TRBJ2-7 | TRBV5-4 | - | TRBD2 | CASSQRLAGGYEQYF | TGTGCCAGCAGCCAAAGACTAGCGGGAGGTTACGAGCAGTACTTC
TRBJ2-5 | TRBV7-2 | - | - | CASSLGLEYQETQYF | TGTGCCAGCAGCTTAGGACTAGAGTACCAAGAGACCCAGTACTTC
TRBJ2-7 | TRBV9 | - | - | CASSVGLGSSYEQYF | TGTGCCAGCAGCGTGGGATTGGGGTCCTCCTACGAGCAGTACTTC
TRBJ2-7 | TRBV6-1 | - | TRBD1 | CASSESGTVYEQYF | TGTGCCAGCAGTGAATCGGGGACAGTTTACGAGCAGTACTTC
TRBJ2-7 | TRBV19 | - | TRBD2 | CASSRQGLAGPYEQYF | TGTGCCAGTAGTCGGCAGGGGCTAGCGGGACCGTACGAGCAGTACTTC
TRBJ2-1 | TRBV10-3 | few | - | CAISDPDSHNEQFF | TGTGCCATCAGTGACCCAGACAGCCACAATGAGCAGTTCTTC
TRBJ2-2 | TRBV21-1 | few | - | CASSNGTSGVTGELFF | TGTGCCAGCAGCAACGGGACTAGCGGCGTCACCGGGGAGCTGTTTTTT
TRBJ2-7 | TRBV5-4 | once | - | CASSSPGPTHDEQYF | TGTGCCAGCAGCTCCCCGGGACCTACACACGACGAGCAGTACTTC
TRBJ2-7 | TRBV7-3 | few | TRBD1 | CASSLTGQSYEQYF | TGTGCCAGCAGCTTAACGGGACAGTCCTACGAGCAGTACTTC
TRBJ2-5 | TRBV5-6 | - | - | CASRRAGAETQYF | TGTGCCAGCAGGAGGGCAGGTGCGGAGACCCAGTACTTC
TRBJ1-2 | TRBV5-1 | few | - | CASSLWAGMESGYTF | TGCGCCAGCAGCTTGTGGGCAGGGATGGAGTCTGGCTACACCTTC
TRBJ2-5 | TRBV4-3 | - | - | CASSLAGETETQYF | TGCGCCAGCAGCCTCGCAGGGGAAACGGAGACCCAGTACTTC
TRBJ1-5 | TRBV12-5 | - | TRBD1 | CASGLGQGSVFSNQPQHF | TGTGCTAGTGGTTTGGGACAGGGGTCCGTTTTTAGCAATCAGCCCCAGCATTTT
TRBJ2-3 | TRBV7-8 | - | TRBD1 | CASSPRRDRGTDTQYF | TGTGCCAGCAGCCCCCGCCGGGACAGGGGAACAGATACGCAGTATTTT
TRBJ2-2 | TRBV29-1 | - | TRBD2 | CSVRKRGNTGELFF | TGCAGCGTTAGGAAGCGGGGGAACACCGGGGAGCTGTTTTTT